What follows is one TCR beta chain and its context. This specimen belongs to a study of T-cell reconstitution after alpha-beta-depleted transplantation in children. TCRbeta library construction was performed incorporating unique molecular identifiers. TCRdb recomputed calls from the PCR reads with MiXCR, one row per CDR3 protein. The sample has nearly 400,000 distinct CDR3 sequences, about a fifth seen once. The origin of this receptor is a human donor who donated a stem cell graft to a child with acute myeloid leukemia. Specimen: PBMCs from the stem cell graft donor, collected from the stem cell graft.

The CDR3 bases are TGTGCCAGCAGCTTAGTACGGCTTCAGCCCCAGCATTTT. Protein product: CASSLVRLQPQHF. The chain carries TRBV7-2 and TRBJ1-5, with unresolved D. The CDR3 contains 13 residues. In germline, CDR1 is SGHTA, CDR2 FQGNSA. Trimming left V 1 base short and J 6 bases short, with 7 bases between.